Listed below are T cell receptor beta chains from one sample, sequenced in a study of vaccination and CD4 T cells after COVID-19. TCRdb fed the PCR reads into MiXCR, producing one record per CDR3 protein. The data show some 10,000 distinct CDR3 sequences, 60% to 70% seen once. These receptors' targets are unknown. The sequenced sample was CD4+ T cells from blood, cultured in vitro. These TCRs come from a human donor who had recovered from COVID-19. The CDR3 runs from the conserved cysteine through the conserved F or W. Fields, in order: D gene, V gene, J gene, clone size, CDR3 protein, CDR3 DNA. The D gene is left open where the match is weak. The listing skips clone size in some rows; elsewhere it reads once, few, many or a size class.

d_call: .; v_call: TRBV7-9; j_call: TRBJ1-6; clone_size: .; cdr3_aa: CASSFRDGANSPLHF; cdr3_nt: TGTGCCAGCAGCTTCCGGGACGGAGCTAATTCACCCCTCCACTTT
d_call: .; v_call: TRBV6-2/TRBV6-3; j_call: TRBJ1-2; clone_size: .; cdr3_aa: CASTDDSLTFYGYTF; cdr3_nt: TGTGCCAGCACCGATGACAGCCTGACTTTCTATGGCTACACCTTC
d_call: .; v_call: TRBV20-1; j_call: TRBJ2-3; clone_size: .; cdr3_aa: CSARRSPGGTDTQYF; cdr3_nt: TGCAGTGCTAGAAGGTCCCCAGGGGGCACAGATACGCAGTATTTT
d_call: .; v_call: TRBV27; j_call: TRBJ1-4; clone_size: once; cdr3_aa: CASSGHSATNEKLFF; cdr3_nt: TGTGCCAGCAGTGGCCACAGTGCAACTAATGAAAAACTGTTTTTT
d_call: TRBD1; v_call: TRBV12-3/TRBV12-4; j_call: TRBJ1-1; clone_size: .; cdr3_aa: CASSRPQGSLGAFF; cdr3_nt: TGTGCCAGCAGTCGCCCACAGGGGTCCCTCGGGGCTTTCTTT
d_call: .; v_call: TRBV10-3; j_call: TRBJ1-1; clone_size: .; cdr3_aa: CAISGSAEAFF; cdr3_nt: TGTGCCATCAGCGGGTCGGCTGAAGCTTTCTTT
d_call: .; v_call: TRBV6-1; j_call: TRBJ1-5; clone_size: .; cdr3_aa: CASSGSTVLYQPQHF; cdr3_nt: TGTGCCAGCAGTGGTTCGACAGTTCTTTATCAGCCCCAGCATTTT
d_call: TRBD1; v_call: TRBV15; j_call: TRBJ2-1; clone_size: large; cdr3_aa: CATSSDLGQGWNEQFF; cdr3_nt: TGTGCCACCAGCAGTGATTTGGGACAGGGGTGGAATGAGCAGTTCTTC
d_call: TRBD2; v_call: TRBV20-1; j_call: TRBJ2-7; clone_size: .; cdr3_aa: CSAEGQAAAAGGLNPYEQYF; cdr3_nt: TGCAGTGCCGAAGGACAGGCCGCAGCAGCGGGGGGGCTCAATCCTTACGAGCAGTACTTC
d_call: .; v_call: TRBV12-5; j_call: TRBJ2-3; clone_size: .; cdr3_aa: CASARADHSDTQYF; cdr3_nt: TGTGCTAGCGCAAGGGCGGACCACTCAGATACGCAGTATTTT
d_call: .; v_call: TRBV5-4; j_call: TRBJ1-5; clone_size: .; cdr3_aa: CASSSTGSDQPQHF; cdr3_nt: TGTGCCAGCAGCTCGACAGGTTCCGATCAGCCCCAGCATTTT
d_call: .; v_call: TRBV20-1; j_call: TRBJ2-3; clone_size: .; cdr3_aa: CSARGESTDTQYF; cdr3_nt: TGCAGTGCTAGAGGGGAAAGCACAGATACGCAGTATTTT
d_call: TRBD2; v_call: TRBV10-3; j_call: TRBJ2-7; clone_size: .; cdr3_aa: CAISEPTGAGGYEQYF; cdr3_nt: TGTGCCATCAGTGAGCCTACGGGAGCGGGAGGCTACGAGCAGTACTTC
d_call: .; v_call: TRBV20-1; j_call: TRBJ2-2; clone_size: .; cdr3_aa: CSAITNTGELFF; cdr3_nt: TGCAGTGCTATCACGAACACCGGGGAGCTGTTTTTT
d_call: .; v_call: TRBV30; j_call: TRBJ1-6; clone_size: few; cdr3_aa: CAWTPRGDSPLHF; cdr3_nt: TGTGCCTGGACTCCAAGAGGGGATTCACCCCTCCACTTT
d_call: TRBD1; v_call: TRBV6-1; j_call: TRBJ1-5; clone_size: few; cdr3_aa: CASSMMGTGGQPQHF; cdr3_nt: TGTGCCAGCAGCATGATGGGGACAGGCGGGCAGCCCCAGCATTTT
d_call: .; v_call: TRBV6-4; j_call: TRBJ1-5; clone_size: few; cdr3_aa: CASSEFGNQPQHF; cdr3_nt: TGTGCCAGCAGTGAATTTGGAAATCAGCCCCAGCATTTT
d_call: TRBD1; v_call: TRBV7-2; j_call: TRBJ2-1; clone_size: .; cdr3_aa: CASSLGDRVGEQFF; cdr3_nt: TGTGCCAGCAGCTTGGGGGACAGGGTAGGTGAGCAGTTCTTC
d_call: .; v_call: TRBV20-1; j_call: TRBJ1-1; clone_size: .; cdr3_aa: CSAARQGITEAFF; cdr3_nt: TGCAGTGCCGCTAGGCAGGGGATCACTGAAGCTTTCTTT
d_call: .; v_call: TRBV4-3; j_call: TRBJ1-4; clone_size: once; cdr3_aa: CASSPARHEGGEKLFF; cdr3_nt: TGCGCCAGCAGCCCGGCCCGACATGAAGGGGGTGAAAAACTGTTTTTT
d_call: TRBD1; v_call: TRBV4-2; j_call: TRBJ1-2; clone_size: .; cdr3_aa: CASSRGRTGESGYTF; cdr3_nt: TGTGCCAGCAGCCGGGGACGGACAGGCGAGAGTGGCTACACCTTC
d_call: TRBD2; v_call: TRBV27; j_call: TRBJ2-1; clone_size: .; cdr3_aa: CASSLRLAGAGEQFF; cdr3_nt: TGTGCCAGCAGTTTAAGACTAGCGGGAGCGGGTGAGCAGTTCTTC
d_call: TRBD1; v_call: TRBV2; j_call: TRBJ1-2; clone_size: .; cdr3_aa: CASSEFNTGANYGYTF; cdr3_nt: TGTGCCAGCAGTGAATTTAATACAGGGGCTAACTATGGCTACACCTTC
d_call: TRBD2; v_call: TRBV6-2/TRBV6-3; j_call: TRBJ2-1; clone_size: .; cdr3_aa: CASRDPGRGGGNEQFF; cdr3_nt: TGTGCCAGCAGGGACCCCGGGCGGGGGGGCGGCAATGAGCAGTTCTTC
d_call: .; v_call: TRBV7-6; j_call: TRBJ2-1; clone_size: .; cdr3_aa: CASSFTLSSYNEQFF; cdr3_nt: TGTGCCAGCAGCTTCACCCTCAGCTCCTACAATGAGCAGTTCTTC
d_call: .; v_call: TRBV5-4; j_call: TRBJ2-1; clone_size: .; cdr3_aa: CASSTGVGYNEQFF; cdr3_nt: TGTGCCAGCAGCACCGGGGTGGGGTACAATGAGCAGTTCTTC
d_call: .; v_call: TRBV20-1; j_call: TRBJ2-2; clone_size: .; cdr3_aa: CSARAVDSANTGELFF; cdr3_nt: TGCAGTGCTAGAGCCGTGGACAGCGCGAACACCGGGGAGCTGTTTTTT
d_call: .; v_call: TRBV2; j_call: TRBJ1-2; clone_size: few; cdr3_aa: CASNLGPWGGYTF; cdr3_nt: TGTGCCAGCAACCTCGGGCCCTGGGGTGGCTACACCTTC
d_call: .; v_call: TRBV11-3; j_call: TRBJ2-1; clone_size: few; cdr3_aa: CATSVGHSYNEQFF; cdr3_nt: TGTGCCACCTCAGTGGGTCACTCCTACAATGAGCAGTTCTTC
d_call: .; v_call: TRBV12-3/TRBV12-4; j_call: TRBJ1-2; clone_size: .; cdr3_aa: CASSFPGHGYTF; cdr3_nt: TGTGCCAGCAGTTTTCCGGGGCACGGCTACACCTTC
d_call: .; v_call: TRBV5-1; j_call: TRBJ2-6; clone_size: once; cdr3_aa: CASSLGGTGANVLTF; cdr3_nt: TGCGCCAGCAGCTTGGGAGGGACTGGGGCCAACGTCCTGACTTTC
d_call: TRBD2; v_call: TRBV7-2; j_call: TRBJ2-7; clone_size: .; cdr3_aa: CASSHPQRDKVGEQYF; cdr3_nt: TGTGCCAGCAGCCACCCCCAGCGGGATAAGGTGGGAGAGCAGTACTTC
d_call: .; v_call: TRBV24-1; j_call: TRBJ2-2; clone_size: .; cdr3_aa: CATSDPPGLRSTGELFF; cdr3_nt: TGTGCCACCAGTGACCCCCCTGGGCTACGAAGCACCGGGGAGCTGTTTTTT
d_call: .; v_call: TRBV19; j_call: TRBJ2-3; clone_size: .; cdr3_aa: CATRPTSTDTQYF; cdr3_nt: TGTGCCACAAGACCTACAAGCACAGATACGCAGTATTTT
d_call: TRBD1; v_call: TRBV11-3; j_call: TRBJ2-3; clone_size: .; cdr3_aa: CASSLGDRARTDTQYF; cdr3_nt: TGTGCCAGCAGCTTAGGGGACAGGGCTCGCACAGATACGCAGTATTTT
d_call: .; v_call: TRBV5-8; j_call: TRBJ2-2; clone_size: .; cdr3_aa: CASSLLGGSNTGELFF; cdr3_nt: TGTGCCAGCAGCTTGTTGGGAGGATCGAACACCGGGGAGCTGTTTTTT